This is a list of T cell receptor beta chains from one sample in a study of cytomegalovirus exposure and HLA in healthy donors. Some clones are missing from TCRdb's copy, which holds only in-frame ones; the method was immunoSEQ multiplex PCR. The profile shows roughly 150,000 clones, about 82% of them singletons. The sequenced sample was PBMCs. These receptor sequences come from a male donor in good health and CMV-seronegative. CDR3s include the opening cysteine and the closing phenylalanine or tryptophan. Each record gives: V gene, D gene, J gene, clone size, CDR3 protein, CDR3 DNA. A D gene is named only where the DNA matches it firmly. Where a row states a size, it is once, few, many or the class of an expanded clone; other rows omit it.

V gene: TRBV7-2; D gene: NA; J gene: TRBJ1-3; clone size: NA; CDR3 protein: CASSLEGNSGNTIYF; CDR3 DNA: TGTGCCAGCAGCTTGGAGGGGAACTCTGGAAACACCATATATTTT
V gene: TRBV6-1; D gene: TRBD1; J gene: TRBJ2-3; clone size: NA; CDR3 protein: CASSESTGGFDTQYF; CDR3 DNA: TGTGCCAGCAGTGAGTCGACAGGGGGCTTCGATACGCAGTATTTT
V gene: TRBV19; D gene: TRBD1; J gene: TRBJ1-5; clone size: NA; CDR3 protein: CASSTGQVSNQPQHF; CDR3 DNA: TGTGCCAGTAGTACAGGACAGGTTAGCAATCAGCCCCAGCATTTT
V gene: TRBV15; D gene: TRBD2; J gene: TRBJ2-3; clone size: NA; CDR3 protein: CATSTKWAGVTLGTDTQYF; CDR3 DNA: TGTGCCACCAGCACTAAGTGGGCGGGAGTAACCCTTGGCACAGATACGCAGTATTTT
V gene: TRBV13; D gene: NA; J gene: TRBJ2-1; clone size: NA; CDR3 protein: CASSFSGTSYNEQFF; CDR3 DNA: TGTGCCAGCAGCTTTAGCGGCACCTCCTACAATGAGCAGTTCTTC
V gene: TRBV7-2; D gene: TRBD1; J gene: TRBJ2-7; clone size: NA; CDR3 protein: CASNTGTGPYEQYF; CDR3 DNA: TGTGCCAGCAACACGGGGACAGGCCCCTACGAGCAGTACTTC
V gene: TRBV19; D gene: TRBD1; J gene: TRBJ1-4; clone size: once; CDR3 protein: CASSPGDRTGEKLFF; CDR3 DNA: TGTGCCAGTAGTCCAGGGGACAGGACCGGTGAAAAACTGTTTTTT
V gene: TRBV15; D gene: TRBD1; J gene: TRBJ2-1; clone size: NA; CDR3 protein: CATSLGRGFHNEQFF; CDR3 DNA: TGTGCCACCAGCTTGGGCAGGGGGTTTCACAATGAGCAGTTCTTC
V gene: TRBV4-1; D gene: NA; J gene: TRBJ1-1; clone size: few; CDR3 protein: CASSVYPPPGMNTEAFF; CDR3 DNA: TGCGCCAGCAGCGTCTATCCCCCCCCGGGGATGAACACTGAAGCTTTCTTT
V gene: TRBV6-6; D gene: NA; J gene: TRBJ2-2; clone size: NA; CDR3 protein: CASRYDGSGGELFF; CDR3 DNA: TGTGCCAGCAGGTACGACGGGAGCGGCGGGGAGCTGTTTTTT
V gene: TRBV5-4; D gene: NA; J gene: TRBJ2-1; clone size: few; CDR3 protein: CASSFTGGGNEQFF; CDR3 DNA: TGTGCCAGCAGCTTCACAGGGGGGGGCAATGAGCAGTTCTTC
V gene: TRBV4-1; D gene: TRBD2; J gene: TRBJ2-7; clone size: NA; CDR3 protein: CASSQVVLGTIRFYEQYF; CDR3 DNA: TGCGCCAGCAGCCAAGTGGTACTTGGGACTATAAGATTCTACGAGCAGTACTTC
V gene: TRBV18; D gene: TRBD1; J gene: TRBJ1-1; clone size: NA; CDR3 protein: CASSPLRQGQGNTEAFF; CDR3 DNA: TGTGCCAGCTCACCTCTCCGACAGGGACAGGGGAACACTGAAGCTTTCTTT
V gene: TRBV7-2; D gene: NA; J gene: TRBJ1-3; clone size: NA; CDR3 protein: CASSLGGSGFSGNTIYF; CDR3 DNA: TGTGCCAGCAGTCTAGGGGGTAGCGGGTTCTCTGGAAACACCATATATTTT
V gene: TRBV7-9; D gene: NA; J gene: TRBJ2-7; clone size: NA; CDR3 protein: CASSPGISAVYEQYF; CDR3 DNA: TGTGCCAGCAGTCCTGGCATCAGTGCAGTTTACGAGCAGTACTTC
V gene: TRBV7-9; D gene: NA; J gene: TRBJ1-4; clone size: NA; CDR3 protein: CASSLAPNEKLFF; CDR3 DNA: TGTGCCAGCAGCTTAGCCCCAAATGAAAAACTGTTTTTT
V gene: TRBV21-1; D gene: NA; J gene: TRBJ1-2; clone size: NA; CDR3 protein: CASSKALAADPSYGYTF; CDR3 DNA: TGTGCCAGCAGCAAAGCCCTCGCAGCGGATCCCTCCTATGGCTACACCTTC
V gene: TRBV19; D gene: NA; J gene: TRBJ1-5; clone size: NA; CDR3 protein: CASRAANQPQHF; CDR3 DNA: TGTGCCAGTAGGGCGGCAAATCAGCCCCAGCATTTT
V gene: TRBV11-2; D gene: TRBD2; J gene: TRBJ2-1; clone size: NA; CDR3 protein: CASSLTYGGRAFEQFF; CDR3 DNA: TGTGCCAGCAGCTTAACCTACGGCGGGAGGGCCTTTGAGCAGTTCTTC
V gene: TRBV30; D gene: TRBD1; J gene: TRBJ1-1; clone size: NA; CDR3 protein: CAWSSSDRGVDTEAFF; CDR3 DNA: TGTGCCTGGAGTAGCTCCGACAGGGGTGTTGACACTGAAGCTTTCTTT
V gene: TRBV6-5; D gene: NA; J gene: TRBJ2-7; clone size: few; CDR3 protein: CASSSPTTGTTYEQYF; CDR3 DNA: TGTGCCAGCAGTTCCCCTACAACCGGGACAACCTACGAGCAGTACTTC
V gene: TRBV4-2; D gene: NA; J gene: TRBJ1-1; clone size: NA; CDR3 protein: CASSQGAILGAEAFF; CDR3 DNA: TGTGCCAGCAGCCAAGGGGCCATCTTAGGCGCTGAAGCTTTCTTT